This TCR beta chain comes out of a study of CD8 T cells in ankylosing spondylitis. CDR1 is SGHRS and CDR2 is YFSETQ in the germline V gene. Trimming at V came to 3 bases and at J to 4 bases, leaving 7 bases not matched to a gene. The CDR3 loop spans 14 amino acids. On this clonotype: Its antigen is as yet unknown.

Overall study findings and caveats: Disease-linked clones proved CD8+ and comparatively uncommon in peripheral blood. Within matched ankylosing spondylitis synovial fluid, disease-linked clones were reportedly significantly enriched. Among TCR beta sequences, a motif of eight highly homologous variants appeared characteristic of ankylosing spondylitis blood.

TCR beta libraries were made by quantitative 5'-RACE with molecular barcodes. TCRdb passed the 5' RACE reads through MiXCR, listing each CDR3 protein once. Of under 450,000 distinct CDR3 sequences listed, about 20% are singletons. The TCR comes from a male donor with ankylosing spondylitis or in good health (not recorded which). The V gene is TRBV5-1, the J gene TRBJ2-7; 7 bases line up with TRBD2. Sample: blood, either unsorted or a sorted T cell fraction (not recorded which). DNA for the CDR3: TGCGCCAGCAGCTCGGGGGAGGGTTGGTACGAGCAGTACTTC. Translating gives CASSSGEGWYEQYF.